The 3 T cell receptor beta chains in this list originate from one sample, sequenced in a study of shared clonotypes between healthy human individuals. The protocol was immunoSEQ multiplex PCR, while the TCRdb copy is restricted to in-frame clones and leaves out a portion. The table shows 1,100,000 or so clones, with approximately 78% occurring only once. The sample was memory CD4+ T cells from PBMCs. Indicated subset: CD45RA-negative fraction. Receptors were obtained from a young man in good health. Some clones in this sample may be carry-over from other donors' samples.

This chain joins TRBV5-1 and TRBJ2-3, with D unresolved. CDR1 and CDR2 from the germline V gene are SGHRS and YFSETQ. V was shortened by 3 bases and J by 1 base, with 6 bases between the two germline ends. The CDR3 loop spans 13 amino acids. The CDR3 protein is CASSSLGTDTQYF. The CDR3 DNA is TGCGCCAGCAGCTCACTGGGCACAGATACGCAGTATTTT.

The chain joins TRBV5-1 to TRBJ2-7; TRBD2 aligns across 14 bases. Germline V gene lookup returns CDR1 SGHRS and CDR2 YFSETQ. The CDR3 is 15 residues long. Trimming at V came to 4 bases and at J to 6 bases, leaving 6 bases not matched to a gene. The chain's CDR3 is CASSGGTSGSSEQYF. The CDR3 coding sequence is TGCGCCAGCAGCGGAGGGACTAGCGGGAGTTCCGAGCAGTACTTC.

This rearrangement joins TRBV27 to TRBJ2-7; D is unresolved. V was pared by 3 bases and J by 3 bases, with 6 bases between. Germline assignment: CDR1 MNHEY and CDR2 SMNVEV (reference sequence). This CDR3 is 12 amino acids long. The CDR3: CASSFIGYEQYF. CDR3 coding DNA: TGTGCCAGCAGTTTTATCGGCTACGAGCAGTACTTC.